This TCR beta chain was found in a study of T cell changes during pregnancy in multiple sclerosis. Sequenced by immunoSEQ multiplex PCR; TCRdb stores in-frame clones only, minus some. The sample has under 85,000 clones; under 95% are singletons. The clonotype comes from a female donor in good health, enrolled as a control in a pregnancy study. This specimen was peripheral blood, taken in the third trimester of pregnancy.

The CDR3 DNA sequence: TGTGCCAGCAGTTACGGACTATCAAACATTCAGTACTTC. This codes for CASSYGLSNIQYF. This rearrangement joins TRBV6-5 to TRBJ2-4, with a tentative D call TRBD2 (6 bases). Germline V CDR1 and CDR2: MNHEY, SVGAGI. Trimming stripped 2 bases from V and 6 bases from J, with 8 bases between. The length of the CDR3 is 13 residues.